The 23 T cell receptor beta chains below come from one sample, sequenced in a study of CD8 T cells in Susac syndrome. Random hexamers were used to reverse transcribe the RNA input (about 0.5 to 1 ug). TCRdb ran MiXCR on the immunoSEQ multiplex PCR reads and lists one entry per CDR3 protein. The top ten hold less than 0.15% of the sample, which has 100,000 to 150,000 distinct CDR3 sequences, 96% seen once. Sample: CD4+ T cells from PBMCs. The receptor source for this set is a human donor with Susac syndrome.

The CDR3 sequence: CASSLRLVDTGELFF. Written as DNA, the CDR3 is TGTGCCAGCAGTCTCCGACTGGTAGACACCGGGGAGCTGTTTTTT. The chain carries TRBV12-3 or TRBV12-4 and TRBJ2-2; unclear D gene. The CDR3 runs to 15 residues. V lost 5 bases and J 3 bases, leaving 13 bases between the germline ends.

This rearrangement joins TRBV12-3 or TRBV12-4 to TRBJ1-5; no firm D call. The V end was cut by 6 bases, the J end by 3 bases, with 6 bases between. This CDR3 is built from 12 residues. CDR3 nucleotides: TGTGCCAGCAGGTTCCTCAATCAGCCCCAGCATTTT. Amino acids: CASRFLNQPQHF.

Here the CDR3 DNA reads TGTGCCATCTCGCCTGGGGGAACGTCCTACGAGCAGTACTTC. Its protein is CAISPGGTSYEQYF. The chain joins TRBV15 to TRBJ2-7; perhaps D is TRBD1 or TRBD2 (5 bases each). V lost 10 bases to trimming and J lost 1 base, with 17 bases between them. This CDR3 spans 14 amino acids. The V gene's germline CDR1 is LNHNV and CDR2 YYDKDF (reference sequence).

CDR3 nucleotides: TGCGCCAGCAGCCCACGAGGGGCGGGGAACTATGGCTACACCTTC. Amino acid sequence: CASSPRGAGNYGYTF. J is TRBJ1-2 and V is TRBV4-3, with D possibly TRBD1 on 5 matching bases. V was shortened by 4 bases and J by 2 bases, with 14 bases between the two germline ends. Germline CDR1 is LGHNA and CDR2 is YSLEER. This CDR3 is 15 amino acids long.

The chain links TRBV29-1 to TRBJ1-4; D is perhaps TRBD1 (6 bases). Trimming removed 6 bases from V and 7 bases from J, with 18 bases in between. Germline-derived CDR1 and CDR2 are SQVTM and ANQGSEA. The CDR3 consists of 14 residues. DNA of the CDR3: TGCAGCGTGGGGGGGGCCACGGAGAGTGAAAAACTGTTTTTT. Protein product: CSVGGATESEKLFF.

The chain uses TRBV24-1 and TRBJ2-3, with D possibly being TRBD2 (6 bases). Trimming pared 10 bases from V and 1 base from J, leaving 11 bases between. The CDR3 extends over 13 amino acids. CDR1 and CDR2 (germline): KGHDR, SFDVKD. The CDR3 sequence is CATSSERTDTQYF. The CDR3 DNA follows: TGTGCCACTTCTAGCGAGCGCACAGATACGCAGTATTTT.

This chain links TRBV3-1 with TRBJ2-1; D remains ambiguous. Germline assignment: CDR1 LGHDT and CDR2 YNNKEL (reference sequence). The CDR3 has 11 residues. Trimming removed 4 bases at V and 8 bases at J, with 6 bases between. CDR3 nucleotide sequence: TGTGCCAGCAGCCGGGGTTATGAGCAGTTCTTC. This translates into CASSRGYEQFF.

The CDR3 DNA reads as TGCAGCGTTAAACGGCAGGTGAACACCGGGGAGCTGTTTTTT. Its protein is CSVKRQVNTGELFF. The genes are TRBV29-1 and TRBJ2-2; D gene unclear. This CDR3 contains 14 residues. CDR1 is SQVTM and CDR2 is ANQGSEA in the germline V gene. The V and J ends lost 5 bases and 1 base respectively, with 11 bases between them.

The chain links TRBV19 to TRBJ2-7, with 10 nucleotides matching TRBD2. This CDR3 has 14 amino acids. The J segment lost 2 bases and the V segment lost 4 bases, leaving 2 bases of the junction unmatched. In germline, CDR1 is LNHDA, CDR2 SQIVND (reference sequence). The CDR3: CASSTGTSAYEQYF. As DNA, the CDR3 is TGTGCCAGTAGTACTGGGACTAGCGCCTACGAGCAGTACTTC.

This chain links TRBV6-1 with TRBJ1-2; D is unresolved. The germline CDR1 and CDR2 sequences are MNHNS and SASEGT. Deletions cut 3 bases from V and 7 bases from J, with 18 bases between. The CDR3 has 15 residues. The CDR3 here is CASSDTIQDPGGYTF. The DNA of the CDR3 is TGTGCCAGCAGTGACACTATTCAGGACCCAGGTGGCTACACCTTC.

This clonotype was recorded only once. The rearrangement links TRBV7-6 to TRBJ2-7; D unresolved. The germline CDR1 and CDR2 sequences are SGHVS and FNYEAQ. Trimming stripped 1 base from V and 5 bases from J, with 3 bases between. CDR3 size: 11 residues. The CDR3, as DNA: TGTGCCAGCAGCTTAGGGGACGAGCAGTACTTC. It translates to CASSLGDEQYF. Full variable domain (remainder filled in from reference TRBV7-6 and TRBJ2-7): GAGVSQSPRYKVTKRGQDVALRCDPISGHVSLYWYRQALGQGPEFLTYFNYEAQQDKSGLPNDRFSAERPEGSISTLTIQRTEQRDSAMYRCASSLGDEQYFGPGTRLTVT.

V usage is TRBV20-1 and J usage is TRBJ2-7, with 8 bases that match TRBD2. CDR1 DFQATT and CDR2 SNEGSKA come from the germline V gene (reference sequence). CDR3 length equals 15 residues. V was pared by 0 bases and J by 2 bases, with 6 bases of the junction left unmatched. CDR3 bases: TGCAGTGCTAGAGATGGCGGGAGGCCTACCTACGAGCAGTACTTC. Amino acids: CSARDGGRPTYEQYF.

The chain employs TRBV20-1 and TRBJ2-3, with D tentatively TRBD2 (6 bases). The V end was cut by 6 bases, the J end by 3 bases, with 16 bases between. The CDR3 contains 14 residues. Germline CDR1 DFQATT, CDR2 SNEGSKA (reference sequence). CDR3 amino acids: CSATRRVSTDTQYF. The CDR3 DNA reads TGCAGTGCCACGCGGAGGGTATCAACAGATACGCAGTATTTT.

The chain is built from TRBV20-1 and TRBJ2-7; 8 positions match TRBD1. Germline V lookup: CDR1 DFQATT, CDR2 SNEGSKA (reference sequence). Trimming took 3 bases from V and 4 from J; bases not matched to a gene: 11. The CDR3 covers 15 residues. The CDR3 loop reads CSASPTGQVGYEQYF. CDR3 sequence (DNA): TGCAGTGCTAGTCCCACGGGACAGGTAGGGTACGAGCAGTACTTC.

This chain joins TRBV3-1 and TRBJ2-7; a weak D match, TRBD1 (6 bases). V was shortened by 0 bases and J by 2 bases, with 11 bases between the two germline ends. The CDR3 length is 15 residues. Germline lookup yields CDR1 LGHDT and CDR2 YNNKEL (reference sequence). CDR3 DNA sequence: TGTGCCAGCAGCCAAGATCGTGGACAGACCTACGAGCAGTACTTC. Translating it yields CASSQDRGQTYEQYF.

The chain is built from TRBV18 and TRBJ2-7; weak D call: TRBD2 (5 bases). The CDR3 is 15 amino acids. CDR1 and CDR2 (germline): KGHSH, LQKENI. The V end was cut by 5 bases, the J end by 3 bases, with 17 bases between. CDR3 amino acids: CASSTSNGNLYEQYF. In DNA form, the CDR3 reads TGTGCCAGCTCAACTTCCAACGGGAACCTCTACGAGCAGTACTTC.

In its sample, this clonotype was seen once. The chain recombines TRBV2 with TRBJ2-1; D gene uncertain. This CDR3 is 11 amino acids long. Germline V lookup: CDR1 SNHLY, CDR2 FYNNEI. Trimming pared 9 bases from V and 3 bases from J, leaving 6 bases between. The CDR3 DNA is TGTGCCAGGGGCGACTACAATGAGCAGTTCTTC. This encodes CARGDYNEQFF.

The rearrangement links TRBV6-5 to TRBJ2-7; D is ambiguous. CDR3 length: 12 amino acids. Germline CDR1 reads MNHEY; CDR2 reads SVGAGI. V gave up 6 bases and J gave up 5 bases, with 11 bases separating them. The CDR3 is CASRNPLDEQYF. CDR3 sequence (DNA): TGTGCCAGCAGAAACCCGCTGGACGAGCAGTACTTC.

The J gene is TRBJ2-1, the V gene TRBV10-3; 9 bases match TRBD2. V shed 6 bases and J 5 bases; nucleotides not matched to a gene: 8. The germline V gene encodes CDR1 ENHRY and CDR2 SYGVKD. The CDR3 runs 15 residues. In DNA form, the CDR3 reads TGTGCCATCAGCCCCGGGACTAGCTTCGACAATGAGCAGTTCTTC. Translating it yields CAISPGTSFDNEQFF.

J is TRBJ2-6 and V is TRBV3-1, with unresolved D. V lost 3 bases to trimming and J lost 4 bases, with 4 bases between them. Germline V lookup: CDR1 LGHDT, CDR2 YNNKEL (reference sequence). The CDR3 covers 13 residues. The CDR3 spells CASSHGGANVLTF. In DNA form, the CDR3 reads TGTGCCAGCAGCCACGGCGGGGCCAACGTCCTGACTTTC.

V and J are TRBV20-1 and TRBJ2-7; 9 positions match TRBD1. V trimming: 6 bases; J trimming: 3 bases; junction bases outside the gene matches: 9. Germline CDR1 reads DFQATT; CDR2 reads SNEGSKA (reference sequence). The CDR3 totals 14 residues. This chain's CDR3 is CSADTGGEFYEQYF. The DNA for the CDR3 is TGCAGTGCAGACACAGGGGGCGAGTTCTACGAGCAGTACTTC.

The V call is TRBV9, the J call TRBJ1-2, with D possibly TRBD1 on 5 matching bases. Germline V gene data show CDR1 as SGDLS and CDR2 as YYNGEE. This CDR3 spans 12 amino acids. Trimming took 2 bases from V and 8 from J, leaving 10 bases between them. The CDR3 nucleotides are TGTGCCAGCAGCGTCCAGGGCAAAGGCTACACCTTC. This encodes CASSVQGKGYTF.

This chain uses TRBV24-1 with TRBJ2-2; TRBD1 matches 10 bases. V was pared by 4 bases and J by 1 base, with 5 bases of the junction left unmatched. Looked up from germline, CDR1 is KGHDR and CDR2 is SFDVKD. The CDR3 spans 17 residues. CDR3 region: CATSDQTGGQNTGELFF. The CDR3 DNA reads TGTGCCACCAGTGACCAGACAGGGGGCCAGAACACCGGGGAGCTGTTTTTT.